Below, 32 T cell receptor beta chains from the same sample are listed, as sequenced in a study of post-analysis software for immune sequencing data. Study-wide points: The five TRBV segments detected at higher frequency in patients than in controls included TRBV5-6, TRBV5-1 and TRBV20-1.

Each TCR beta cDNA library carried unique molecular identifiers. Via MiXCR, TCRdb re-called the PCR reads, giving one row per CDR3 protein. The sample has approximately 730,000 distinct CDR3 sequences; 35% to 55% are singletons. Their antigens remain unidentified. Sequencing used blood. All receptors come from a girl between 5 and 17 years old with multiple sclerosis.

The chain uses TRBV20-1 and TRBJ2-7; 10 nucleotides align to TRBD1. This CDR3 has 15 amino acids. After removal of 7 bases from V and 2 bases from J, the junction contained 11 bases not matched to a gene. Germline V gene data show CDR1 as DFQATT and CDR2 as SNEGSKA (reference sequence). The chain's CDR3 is CSGETGGGVTYEQYF. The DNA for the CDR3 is TGCAGTGGGGAGACAGGGGGCGGAGTGACCTACGAGCAGTACTTC.

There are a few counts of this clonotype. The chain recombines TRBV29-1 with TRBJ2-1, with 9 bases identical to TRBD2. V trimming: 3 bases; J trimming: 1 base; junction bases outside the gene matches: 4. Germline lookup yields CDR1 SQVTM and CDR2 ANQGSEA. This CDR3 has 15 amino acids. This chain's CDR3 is CSVDQREVSYNEQFF. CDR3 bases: TGCAGCGTTGACCAGCGGGAGGTGTCCTACAATGAGCAGTTCTTC.

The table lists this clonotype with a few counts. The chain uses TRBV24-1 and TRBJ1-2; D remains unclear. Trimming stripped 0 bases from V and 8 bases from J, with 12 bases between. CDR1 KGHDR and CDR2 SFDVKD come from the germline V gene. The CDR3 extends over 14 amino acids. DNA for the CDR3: TGTGCCACCAGTGATTTGTCGCAGGAGGAGGGCTACACCTTC. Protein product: CATSDLSQEEGYTF.

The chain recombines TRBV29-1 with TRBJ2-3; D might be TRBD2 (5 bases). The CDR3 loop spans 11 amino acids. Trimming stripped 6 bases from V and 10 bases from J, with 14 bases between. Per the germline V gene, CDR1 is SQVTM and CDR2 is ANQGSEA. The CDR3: CSVYTAVAQYF. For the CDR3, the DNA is TGCAGCGTCTACACAGCGGTTGCGCAGTATTTT.

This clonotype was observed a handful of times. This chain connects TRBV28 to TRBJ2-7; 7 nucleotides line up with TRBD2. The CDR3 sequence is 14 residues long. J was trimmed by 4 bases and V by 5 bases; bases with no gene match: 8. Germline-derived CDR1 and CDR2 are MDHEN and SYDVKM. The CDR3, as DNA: TGTGCCAGCAGTATCGGGGGGTTAGGATACGAGCAGTACTTC. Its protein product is CASSIGGLGYEQYF. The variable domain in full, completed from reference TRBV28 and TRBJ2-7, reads DVKVTQSSRYLVKRTGEKVFLECVQDMDHENMFWYRQDPGLGLRLIYFSYDVKMKEKGDIPEGYSVSREKKERFSLILESASTNQTSMYLCASSIGGLGYEQYFGPGTRLTVT.

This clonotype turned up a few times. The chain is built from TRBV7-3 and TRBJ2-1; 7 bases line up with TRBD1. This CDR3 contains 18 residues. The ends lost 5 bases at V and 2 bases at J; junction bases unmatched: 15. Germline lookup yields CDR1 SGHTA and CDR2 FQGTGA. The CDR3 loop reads CASSRHPAGGEPYNEQFF. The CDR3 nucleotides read TGTGCCAGCAGCCGACATCCTGCAGGGGGTGAGCCCTACAATGAGCAGTTCTTC. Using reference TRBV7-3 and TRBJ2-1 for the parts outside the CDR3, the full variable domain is GAGVSQTPSNKVTEKGKYVELRCDPISGHTALYWYRQSLGQGPEFLIYFQGTGAADDSGLPNDRFFAVRPEGSVSTLKIQRTERGDSAVYLCASSRHPAGGEPYNEQFFGPGTRLTVL.

This CDR3 is CASSLSHRVSEWDPEQYF. The CDR3 region has the DNA TGTGCCAGCAGTTTATCACACAGGGTGTCTGAATGGGACCCCGAGCAGTACTTC. The J gene is TRBJ2-7, the V gene TRBV27; tentatively, D is TRBD1 (6 bases). Trimming removed 0 bases from V and 6 bases from J, with 24 bases in between. The germline V gene encodes CDR1 MNHEY and CDR2 SMNVEV (reference sequence). This CDR3 contains 18 residues.

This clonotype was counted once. The CDR3 region has the DNA TGTGCCATCTCCGAGCGGGGCTACAATGAGCAGTTCTTC. Its protein is CAISERGYNEQFF. The chain links TRBV2 to TRBJ2-1, with 7 bases matching TRBD2. V lost 10 bases to trimming and J lost 3 bases; unmatched junction nucleotides: 6. Germline CDR1 SNHLY, CDR2 FYNNEI. The CDR3 runs to 13 residues.

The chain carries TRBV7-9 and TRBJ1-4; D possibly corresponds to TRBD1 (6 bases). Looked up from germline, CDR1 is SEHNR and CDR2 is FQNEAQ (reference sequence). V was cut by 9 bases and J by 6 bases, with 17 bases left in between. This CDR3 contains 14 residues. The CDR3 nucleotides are TGTGCCAGTAGCCCGGGGGCGCAGGATGAAAAACTGTTTTTT. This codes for CASSPGAQDEKLFF.

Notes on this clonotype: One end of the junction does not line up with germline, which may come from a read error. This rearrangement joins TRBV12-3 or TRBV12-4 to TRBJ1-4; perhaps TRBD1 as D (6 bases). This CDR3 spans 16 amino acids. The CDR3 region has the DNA TGTGCCAGCAGTTTAGGCGACAGGCAGGAGGGGGAAAAACGGTTTTTT. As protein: CASSLGDRQEGEKRFF.

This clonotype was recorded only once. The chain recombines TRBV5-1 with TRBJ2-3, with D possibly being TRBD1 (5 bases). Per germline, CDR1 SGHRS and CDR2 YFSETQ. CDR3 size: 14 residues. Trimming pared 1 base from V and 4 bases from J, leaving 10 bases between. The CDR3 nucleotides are TGCGCCAGCAGCTTGATCAGGGTTGCAGATACGCAGTATTTT. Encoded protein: CASSLIRVADTQYF.

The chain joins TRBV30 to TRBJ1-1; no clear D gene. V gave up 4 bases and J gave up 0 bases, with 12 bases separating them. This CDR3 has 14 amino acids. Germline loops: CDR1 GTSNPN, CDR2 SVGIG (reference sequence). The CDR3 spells CAWKTPALNTEAFF. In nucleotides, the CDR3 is TGTGCCTGGAAGACACCGGCCTTGAACACTGAAGCTTTCTTT.

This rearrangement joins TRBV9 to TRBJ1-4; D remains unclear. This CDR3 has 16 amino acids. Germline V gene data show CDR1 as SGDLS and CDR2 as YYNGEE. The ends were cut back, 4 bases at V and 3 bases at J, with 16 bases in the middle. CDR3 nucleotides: TGTGCCAGCAGCCTGCATGGAGCGCCGGCTAATGAAAAACTGTTTTTT. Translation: CASSLHGAPANEKLFF.

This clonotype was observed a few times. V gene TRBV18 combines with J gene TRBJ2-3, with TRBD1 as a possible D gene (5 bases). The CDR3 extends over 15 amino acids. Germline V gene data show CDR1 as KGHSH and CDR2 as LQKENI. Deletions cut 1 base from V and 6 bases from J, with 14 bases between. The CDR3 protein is CASSPQGLGMDTQYF. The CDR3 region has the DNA TGTGCCAGCTCACCACAGGGGCTCGGCATGGATACGCAGTATTTT.

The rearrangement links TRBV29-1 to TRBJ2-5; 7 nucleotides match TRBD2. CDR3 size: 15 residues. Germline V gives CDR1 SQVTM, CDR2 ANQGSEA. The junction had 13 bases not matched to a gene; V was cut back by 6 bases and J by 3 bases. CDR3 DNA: TGCAGCGTCCCCCCTAGCGGAGGGGAGAAAGAGACCCAGTACTTC. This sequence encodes CSVPPSGGEKETQYF.

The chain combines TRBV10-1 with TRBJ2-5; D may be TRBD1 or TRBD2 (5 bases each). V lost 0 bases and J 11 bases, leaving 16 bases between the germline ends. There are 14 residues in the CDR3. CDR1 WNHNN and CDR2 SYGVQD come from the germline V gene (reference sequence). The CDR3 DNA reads TGCGCCAGCAGTGAGTCGGGGGACCACGTCGCGCAGTACTTC. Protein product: CASSESGDHVAQYF.

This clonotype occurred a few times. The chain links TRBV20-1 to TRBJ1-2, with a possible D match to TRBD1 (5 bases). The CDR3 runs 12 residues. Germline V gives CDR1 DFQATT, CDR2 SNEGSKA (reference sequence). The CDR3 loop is CSPRGRTYGYTF. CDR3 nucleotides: TGCAGCCCAAGGGGACGTACCTATGGCTACACCTTC.

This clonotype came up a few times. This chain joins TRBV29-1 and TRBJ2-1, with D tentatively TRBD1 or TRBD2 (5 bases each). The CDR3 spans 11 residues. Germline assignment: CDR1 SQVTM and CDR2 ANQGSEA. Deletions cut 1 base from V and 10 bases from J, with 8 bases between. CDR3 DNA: TGCAGCGTTGAAGTATGGGGGGAGCAGTTCTTC. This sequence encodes CSVEVWGEQFF.

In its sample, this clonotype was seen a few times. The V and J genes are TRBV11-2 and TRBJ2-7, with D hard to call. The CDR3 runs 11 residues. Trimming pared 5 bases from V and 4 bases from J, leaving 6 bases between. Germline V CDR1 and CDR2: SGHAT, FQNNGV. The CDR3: CASSQPYEQYF. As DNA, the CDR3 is TGTGCCAGCAGCCAGCCTTACGAGCAGTACTTC.

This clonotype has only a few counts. CDR3 sequence: CSARAPLGLAGVADTQYF. The CDR3 DNA follows: TGCAGTGCGCGCGCCCCTCTCGGACTAGCGGGAGTCGCAGATACGCAGTATTTT. The chain couples TRBV20-1 to TRBJ2-3; TRBD2 matches at 13 bases. After removal of 6 bases from V and 4 bases from J, the junction contained 16 bases not matched to a gene. The CDR3 consists of 18 residues. CDR1 and CDR2 from the germline V gene are DFQATT and SNEGSKA (reference sequence).

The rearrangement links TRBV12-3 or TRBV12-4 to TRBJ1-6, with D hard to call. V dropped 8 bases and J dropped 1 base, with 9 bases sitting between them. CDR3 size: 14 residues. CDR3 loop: CASGYESYNSPLHF. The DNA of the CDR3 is TGTGCCAGCGGCTATGAGTCCTATAATTCACCCCTCCACTTT.

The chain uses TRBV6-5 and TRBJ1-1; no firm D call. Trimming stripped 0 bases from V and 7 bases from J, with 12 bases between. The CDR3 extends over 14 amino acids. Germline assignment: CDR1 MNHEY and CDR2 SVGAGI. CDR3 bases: TGTGCCAGCAGTTACTCGAGGGTGGGTGTTGAAGCTTTCTTT. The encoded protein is CASSYSRVGVEAFF.

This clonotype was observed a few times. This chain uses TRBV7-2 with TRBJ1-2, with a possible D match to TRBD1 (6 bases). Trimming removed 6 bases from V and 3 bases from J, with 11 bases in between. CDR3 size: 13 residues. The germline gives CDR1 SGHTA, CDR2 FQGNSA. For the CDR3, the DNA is TGTGCCAGCAGGCCCACAGGGTACTATGGCTACACCTTC. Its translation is CASRPTGYYGYTF.

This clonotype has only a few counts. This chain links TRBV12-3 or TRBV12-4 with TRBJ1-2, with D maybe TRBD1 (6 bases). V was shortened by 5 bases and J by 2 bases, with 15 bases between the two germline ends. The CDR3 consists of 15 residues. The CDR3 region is CASSAVNRVNYGYTF. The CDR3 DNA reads TGTGCCAGCAGTGCCGTTAACAGGGTAAACTATGGCTACACCTTC.

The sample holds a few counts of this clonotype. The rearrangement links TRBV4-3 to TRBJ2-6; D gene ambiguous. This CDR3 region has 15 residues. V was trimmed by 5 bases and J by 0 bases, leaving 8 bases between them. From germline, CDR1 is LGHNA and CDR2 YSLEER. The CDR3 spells CASSAGPSGANVLTF. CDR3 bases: TGCGCCAGCAGCGCAGGACCCTCTGGGGCCAACGTCCTGACTTTC.

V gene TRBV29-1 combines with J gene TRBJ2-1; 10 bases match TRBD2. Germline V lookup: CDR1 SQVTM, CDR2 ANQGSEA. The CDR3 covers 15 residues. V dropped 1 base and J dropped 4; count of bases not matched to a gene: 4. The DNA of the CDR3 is TGCAGCGTTGAAGGGGCTAGCGGGGGATACAATGAGCAGTTCTTC. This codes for CSVEGASGGYNEQFF.

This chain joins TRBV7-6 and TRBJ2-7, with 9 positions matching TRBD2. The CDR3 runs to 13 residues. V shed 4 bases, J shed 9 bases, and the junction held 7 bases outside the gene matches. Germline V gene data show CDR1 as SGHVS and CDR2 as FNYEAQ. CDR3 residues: CASSSSGARGQYF. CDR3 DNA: TGTGCCAGCAGCTCTAGCGGGGCGAGGGGGCAGTACTTC.

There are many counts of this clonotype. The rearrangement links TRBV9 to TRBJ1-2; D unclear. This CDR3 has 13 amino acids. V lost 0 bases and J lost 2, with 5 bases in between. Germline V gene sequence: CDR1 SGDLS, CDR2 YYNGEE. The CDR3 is CASSVARNYGYTF. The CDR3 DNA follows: TGTGCCAGCAGCGTAGCCAGGAACTATGGCTACACCTTC.

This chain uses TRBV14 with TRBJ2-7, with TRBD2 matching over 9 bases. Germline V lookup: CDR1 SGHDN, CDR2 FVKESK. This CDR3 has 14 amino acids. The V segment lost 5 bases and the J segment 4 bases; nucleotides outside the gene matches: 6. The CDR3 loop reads CASSKRGAQYEQYF. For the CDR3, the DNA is TGTGCCAGCAGCAAGCGGGGGGCTCAATACGAGCAGTACTTC.

The CDR3 loop reads CASSPLAGLAGSADTQYF. CDR3 nucleotides: TGTGCCAGCTCACCACTTGCCGGACTAGCGGGAAGCGCAGATACGCAGTATTTT. The chain recombines TRBV18 with TRBJ2-3; 12 bases are a match to TRBD2. V was clipped by 1 base and J by 4 bases; unmatched bases: 9. Germline loops: CDR1 KGHSH, CDR2 LQKENI. The CDR3 runs 18 residues.

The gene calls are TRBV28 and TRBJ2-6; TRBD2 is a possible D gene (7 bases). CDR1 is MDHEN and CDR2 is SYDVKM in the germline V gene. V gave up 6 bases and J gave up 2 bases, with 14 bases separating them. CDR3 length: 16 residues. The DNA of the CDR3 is TGTGCCAGCAGATGGGGGGGGCTAGCTGGGGCCAACGTCCTGACTTTC. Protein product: CASRWGGLAGANVLTF.

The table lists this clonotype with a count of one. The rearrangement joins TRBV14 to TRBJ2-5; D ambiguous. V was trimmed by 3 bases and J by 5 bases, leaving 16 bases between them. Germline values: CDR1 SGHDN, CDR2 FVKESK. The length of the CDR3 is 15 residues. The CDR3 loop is CASSHGTERMETQYF. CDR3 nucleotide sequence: TGTGCCAGCAGCCATGGCACCGAAAGGATGGAGACCCAGTACTTC. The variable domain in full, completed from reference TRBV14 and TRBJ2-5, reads EAGVTQFPSHSVIEKGQTVTLRCDPISGHDNLYWYRRVMGKEIKFLLHFVKESKQDESGMPNNRFLAERTGGTYSTLKVQPAELEDSGVYFCASSHGTERMETQYFGPGTRLLVL.